This is a list of T cell receptor beta chains from one sample in a study of tumor-infiltrating lymphocytes in localized non-small cell lung cancer. Produced via immunoSEQ multiplex PCR; TCRdb's table is partial and in-frame only. The table has roughly 4,000 clones, 60% to 75% seen once. The sample comprised uninvolved lung tissue not adjacent to the tumor. These receptors were collected from a human donor with non-small cell lung cancer. Both conserved end residues are part of each CDR3. The D gene is left open where the match is weak. Rows may omit the clone size; those that give it use once, few, many or a size class.

cdr3_aa cdr3_nt j_call d_call v_call clone_size
CASSGGSSNQPQHF TGTGCCAGCAGTGGGGGGAGTAGCAATCAGCCCCAGCATTTT TRBJ1-5 - TRBV6-4 -
CASSDRPNTEAFF TGTGCCAGCAGTGACAGACCGAACACTGAAGCTTTCTTT TRBJ1-1 - TRBV6-4 -
CASSGVTLWGQFF TGTGCCAGCAGTGGAGTGACTCTTTGGGGGCAGTTCTTC TRBJ2-1 - TRBV2 -
CASRDSITNEKLFF TGTGCCAGCAGAGACAGCATAACTAATGAAAAACTGTTTTTT TRBJ1-4 - TRBV28 -
CASSLEDSYSEQYF TGCGCCAGCAGCTTGGAGGACAGTTACAGCGAGCAGTACTTC TRBJ2-7 - TRBV5-1 -
CASTNGGRGGNQPQHF TGTGCCAGCACCAACGGGGGGCGAGGGGGCAATCAGCCCCAGCATTTT TRBJ1-5 - TRBV7-8 -
CASSLAPRDTQYF TGTGCCAGCAGCTTAGCACCAAGAGATACGCAGTATTTT TRBJ2-3 - TRBV11-1 -
CASSLGVTKETQYF TGTGCCAGCAGCTTAGGCGTAACTAAAGAGACCCAGTACTTC TRBJ2-5 - TRBV7-2 -
CASSPRWGEKLFF TGCGCCAGCAGCCCCAGGTGGGGGGAAAAACTGTTTTTT TRBJ1-4 - TRBV5-1 -
CASSLGVLPEADNQPQHF TGCGCCAGCAGCTTGGGGGTACTCCCGGAGGCGGACAATCAGCCCCAGCATTTT TRBJ1-5 - TRBV5-1 -
CASSQGGEAFF TGCGCCAGCAGCCAAGGAGGGGAAGCTTTCTTT TRBJ1-1 - TRBV4-1 medium-sized
CASSLLAGEETQYF TGTGCCAGTAGTCTTCTAGCGGGAGAGGAGACCCAGTACTTC TRBJ2-5 TRBD2 TRBV19 -
CASSQVPSGSGSDTQYF TGCGCCAGCAGCCAAGTACCCAGCGGGAGCGGTTCAGATACGCAGTATTTT TRBJ2-3 TRBD2 TRBV4-1 -
CASSLDRGQRGYTF TGTGCCAGCAGCTTAGATAGGGGGCAAAGAGGCTACACCTTC TRBJ1-2 TRBD1 TRBV7-2 -
CATGQGNYGYTF TGTGCCACCGGACAGGGGAACTATGGCTACACCTTC TRBJ1-2 TRBD1 TRBV2 few
CATSRGSGTVLYEQYF TGTGCCACCAGCAGAGGATCAGGGACAGTGCTCTACGAGCAGTACTTC TRBJ2-7 TRBD1 TRBV15 -
CASSEGVRRAHSYNEQFF TGTGCCAGCAGTGAAGGGGTTCGGCGGGCTCACTCCTACAATGAGCAGTTCTTC TRBJ2-1 - TRBV25-1 -
CASSLRKAGIGDTQYF TGTGCCAGCAGCCTCCGAAAAGCGGGGATCGGGGATACGCAGTATTTT TRBJ2-3 TRBD2 TRBV7-9 -
CASSFGDRVDTGELFF TGTGCCAGCAGCTTTGGGGACAGGGTGGACACCGGGGAGCTGTTTTTT TRBJ2-2 TRBD1 TRBV7-8 -
CASSLDRVETNSPLHF TGTGCCAGCAGCTTAGATAGGGTAGAGACGAATTCACCCCTCCACTTT TRBJ1-6 - TRBV5-5 -
CASSYWGGGTGELFF TGTGCCAGCAGTTACTGGGGGGGCGGTACCGGGGAGCTGTTTTTT TRBJ2-2 - TRBV6-6 -
CASRDRASDYEQYF TGTGCCAGCAGGGACAGGGCCTCCGACTACGAGCAGTACTTC TRBJ2-7 TRBD1 TRBV2 few
CSAPTYTEAFF TGCAGTGCCCCCACTTACACTGAAGCTTTCTTT TRBJ1-1 - TRBV20-1 few
CASSPMGDTQYF TGTGCCAGCAGCCCTATGGGAGATACGCAGTATTTT TRBJ2-3 - TRBV7-9 -
CSVESMWGQGSYGYTF TGCAGCGTTGAATCGATGTGGGGACAGGGATCGTATGGCTACACCTTC TRBJ1-2 TRBD1 TRBV29-1 -
CASSYSTSGGSYEQYF TGTGCCAGCAGTTACTCGACTTCGGGAGGCTCCTACGAGCAGTACTTC TRBJ2-7 TRBD2 TRBV6-5 -
CASSEGIYGYTF TGTGCCAGCAGCGAGGGCATCTATGGCTACACCTTC TRBJ1-2 - TRBV11-2 few
CAWSAPGLAALYKQYF TGTGCCTGGAGTGCCCCGGGACTAGCGGCCCTTTACAAGCAGTACTTC TRBJ2-7 TRBD2 TRBV30 -
CASSQLWRDSPLHF TGTGCCAGCAGCCAATTGTGGAGGGATTCACCCCTCCACTTT TRBJ1-6 - TRBV16 -
CASSPGQGRETQYF TGTGCCAGCAGCCCTGGACAGGGTCGAGAGACCCAGTACTTC TRBJ2-5 TRBD1 TRBV9 few
CASSGQGADYGYTF TGTGCCAGTTCCGGACAGGGGGCGGACTATGGCTACACCTTC TRBJ1-2 TRBD1 TRBV18 -
CASSLGQSYEQYF TGTGCCAGCAGCCTCGGTCAATCCTACGAGCAGTACTTC TRBJ2-7 - TRBV6-5 -
CASSQNRDTEAFF TGTGCCAGCAGCCAAAACAGGGACACTGAAGCTTTCTTT TRBJ1-1 - TRBV6-6 -
CASSVKEGDEQYF TGTGCCAGCAGCGTGAAGGAGGGGGACGAGCAGTACTTC TRBJ2-7 - TRBV21-1 -
CASSRLDPLNEQFF TGTGCCAGTAGCCGACTAGATCCTTTGAATGAGCAGTTCTTC TRBJ2-1 - TRBV19 -
CASSTEAGGWTGELFF TGTGCCAGCAGCACCGAAGCGGGAGGATGGACCGGGGAGCTGTTTTTT TRBJ2-2 TRBD2 TRBV5-6 -
CASSPGVPTDTQYF TGTGCCAGCAGCCCGGGGGTTCCCACAGATACGCAGTATTTT TRBJ2-3 - TRBV2 -
CASWDRYTEAFF TGTGCCAGCTGGGACAGATACACTGAAGCTTTCTTT TRBJ1-1 TRBD1 TRBV28 -
CAISGTSGTYNEQFF TGTGCCATCAGTGGCACTAGCGGTACCTACAATGAGCAGTTCTTC TRBJ2-1 TRBD2 TRBV10-3 -
CASSSPSRVAGGEETQYF TGTGCCAGCAGCTCGCCAAGTCGGGTAGCGGGAGGGGAAGAGACCCAGTACTTC TRBJ2-5 TRBD2 TRBV7-2 -
CASSDGRVQETQYF TGTGCCAGCAGCGATGGACGGGTACAAGAGACCCAGTACTTC TRBJ2-5 - TRBV2 -
CASTTGGGVAAFF TGTGCCAGCACTACAGGGGGCGGGGTAGCTGCTTTCTTT TRBJ1-1 TRBD1 TRBV6-6 few
CASSSSGTGGRNEQFF TGTGCCAGCAGTTCATCCGGGACAGGGGGCAGGAATGAGCAGTTCTTC TRBJ2-1 TRBD1 TRBV28 -